This TCR beta chain was documented in a study of response to subunit inactivated influenza vaccine. Study-wide results and caveats: That few new T cells are recruited by each seasonal influenza vaccination was the authors' suggestion.

V lost 4 bases and J lost 2; bases outside the gene matches: 12. Germline CDR1 and CDR2: SGHRS and YFSETQ. The CDR3 extends over 16 amino acids. MiXCR, applied by TCRdb to the RT-PCR reads, yields one record per CDR3 protein. This table holds approximately 520,000 distinct CDR3 sequences, more than 15% found once. This clonotype was counted only a few times. Its matching antigen is unknown. The sequences come from CD4+ T cells sorted from PBMCs, collected roughly 24 months after vaccination. The genes are TRBV5-1 and TRBJ2-7, with 7 bases fitting TRBD1. This TCR derives from a man aged 50 to 75 who received an inactivated influenza vaccine. CDR3 bases: TGCGCCAGCAGCCTTACATGGACAGGTACAACCTACGAGCAGTACTTC. Its translation is CASSLTWTGTTYEQYF.